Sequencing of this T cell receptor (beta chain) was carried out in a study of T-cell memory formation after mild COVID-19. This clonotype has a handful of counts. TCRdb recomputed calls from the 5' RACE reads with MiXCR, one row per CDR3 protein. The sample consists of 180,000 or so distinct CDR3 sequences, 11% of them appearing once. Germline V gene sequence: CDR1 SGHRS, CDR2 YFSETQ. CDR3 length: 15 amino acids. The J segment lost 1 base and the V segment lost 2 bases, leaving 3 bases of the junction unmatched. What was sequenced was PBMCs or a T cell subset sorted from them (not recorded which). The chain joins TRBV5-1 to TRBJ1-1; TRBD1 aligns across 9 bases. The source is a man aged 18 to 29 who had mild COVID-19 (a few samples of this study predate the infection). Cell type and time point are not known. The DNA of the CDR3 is TGCGCCAGCAGCTTACCGGGACAGGGGAACACTGAAGCTTTCTTT. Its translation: CASSLPGQGNTEAFF.